Reported below is one T cell receptor (beta chain). The clone's antigen remains unknown. Per-nucleotide qualities are absent, and no much larger clonotype sits a single base away. These data are taken from a study of blood T cell repertoires in COVID-19 (dated by TCRdb to 2019 to 2021). For context, the study as a whole: The collaborator samples originated in the United States, Italy and Spain and spanned the acute and convalescent phases of COVID-19. The material from the prospective study consisted of cDNA or gDNA derived from T cells, B-cell-depleted T cells, or PBMCs. The dataset comprised deeply sampled blood TCRbeta repertoires from subjects exposed to, actively infected with, or recovered from COVID-19. The repertoires were released in a freely available public database intended as a resource for research on the immune response to SARS-CoV-2. The samples were drawn from the first 160 participants of the ongoing ImmuneRACE study and from 1,254 subjects provided by 6 global collaborators. The sample metadata nearly always contained a de-identified subject ID, COVID-19 status, age in years and sex. Where available, HLA class I and class II types were taken from metadata supplied by the sample provider and were not determined by assay-based typing. Summary of the overall study and its limitations: Clinical and demographic metadata were provided uncurated, with the amount varying by source and participant.

TCRbeta CDR3 regions were amplified from genomic DNA using the immunoSEQ Assay, a bias-controlled multiplex PCR. The original pipeline was this. The number of nucleated cells in each sample was estimated by amplification of reference gene primers within the assay. To quantify the absolute abundance of each unique TCRbeta CDR3 rearrangement, sequence reads were collapsed and filtered. For each sample, productive Simpson clonality was calculated by taking the square root of Simpson's diversity index across productive rearrangements. Held by TCRdb, this immuneACCESS table contains in-frame sequences only and omits some clones. Under half of the omission traces to an unresolved V gene where checked; the cause of the rest is unknown. V and J calls and clone size are given by that table; D and trimming were obtained from the DNA. Recorded for this sample are about 180,000 clones; roughly 83% of them occurred a single time. The ten largest make up 7% to 10% of the sample.

In the prospective study, participants were about 18 to 90 years old, resided in 25 or so geographic areas of the United States, and were enrolled through a virtual design. Cohort assignment in the prospective study relied on participant-reported clinical history from a screening survey and a study questionnaire. For ImmuneRACE Cohort 3, a participant was defined as recovered based on two consecutive negative NP/OP PCR tests, clearance by a healthcare professional, or resolution of symptoms. In the prospective study, whole blood, serum and a nasopharyngeal or oropharyngeal swab were collected from each participant by mobile phlebotomists. Over a roughly 2-month period, participants in the prospective study had the option of providing additional blood draws and questionnaires. Before DNA extraction, blood samples from the prospective study were shipped at room temperature or frozen. The CDR3 covers 15 residues, taking in both the cysteine and the phenylalanine. CDR3 DNA only is kept here, 45 bases in frame from base 1. The CDR1 and CDR2 encoded by the germline V gene are SGHTA and FQGNSA. V gives up 1 base and J gives up 4 bases, and the segment between their germline ends measures 10 bases.

The rearrangement combines TRBV7-2 with TRBJ2-2, and TRBD1 may be the D gene, going by 6 matching bases. The sample taken for sequencing was PBMCs or T cells enriched from blood (not recorded which). This clonotype was obtained from a woman aged 25 to 39 who had recovered from COVID-19. The CDR3 has the sequence CASSLGQAGTGELFF. At the DNA level, the sequence is TGTGCCAGCAGCTTAGGACAGGCGGGCACCGGGGAGCTGTTTTTT. The variable domain in full, with residues beyond the CDR3 obtained from the reference TRBV7-2 and TRBJ2-2 genes, is GAGVSQSPSNKVTEKGKDVELRCDPISGHTALYWYRQSLGQGLEFLIYFQGNSAPDKSGLPSDRFSAERTGGSVSTLTIQRTQQEDSAVYLCASSLGQAGTGELFFGEGSRLTVL.